The 4 T cell receptor beta chains in this list originate from one sample, sequenced in a study of beta chain features in type 1 diabetes. General study points: Type 1 diabetes patients had moderately but significantly shorter TCRB CDR3s in all four CD4+ subsets.

Reverse transcription of all isolated RNA meant that expressed TCRB transcripts were sequenced. Generated by immunoSEQ multiplex PCR, the TCRdb table keeps only in-frame clones and is missing some. This sample yields about 390,000 clones, of which about 10% are seen a single time; around 0.66% belongs to the top ten. Antigens of these TCRs are unknown. Sequenced sample: central memory CD4+ T cells from blood. These receptors were obtained from a man younger than 45 with type 1 diabetes.

This clone turned up a few times. The chain combines TRBV7-9 with TRBJ1-5; 7 bases are shared with TRBD1. Germline CDR1 and CDR2: SEHNR and FQNEAQ (reference sequence). The CDR3 consists of 16 residues. The trim removed 4 bases at V and 3 bases at J, leaving 9 bases unmatched. In DNA, the CDR3 is TGTGCCAGCAGCTCCGATCAGGGGGGAGACAATCAGCCCCAGCATTTT. Protein sequence: CASSSDQGGDNQPQHF.

The V call is TRBV7-9, the J call TRBJ1-1; D is possibly TRBD1 (5 bases). With 6 bases removed from V and 3 bases from J, the gap between germline ends came to 11 bases. The germline gives CDR1 SEHNR, CDR2 FQNEAQ (reference sequence). The CDR3 runs to 13 residues. CDR3 loop: CASRDWGDTEAFF. In DNA, the CDR3 is TGTGCCAGCAGGGACTGGGGCGACACTGAAGCTTTCTTT.

The CDR3 bases are TGTGCCAGCAGTGAATTCGAGCAGTACTTC. This translates into CASSEFEQYF. The V and J genes are TRBV6-1 and TRBJ2-7; no definite D call. Germline V CDR1 and CDR2: MNHNS, SASEGT. This CDR3 is 10 amino acids long. Trimming removed 2 bases from V and 6 bases from J, with 2 bases in between.

This clone was seen a few times. The genes are TRBV30 and TRBJ1-1, with 7 nucleotides matching TRBD1. This CDR3 comprises 13 residues. J was trimmed by 3 bases and V by 0 bases; bases with no gene match: 1. Germline CDR1 and CDR2: GTSNPN and SVGIG (reference sequence). CDR3 nucleotide sequence: TGTGCCTGGAGTGTCCAGGGGGACACTGAAGCTTTCTTT. Protein sequence: CAWSVQGDTEAFF. Drawing the rest from reference TRBV30 and TRBJ1-1, the complete variable domain is SQTIHQWPATLVQPVGSPLSLECTVEGTSNPNLYWYRQAAGRGLQLLFYSVGIGQISSEVPQNLSASRPQDRQFILSSKKLLLSDSGFYLCAWSVQGDTEAFFGQGTRLTVV.